This TCR beta chain was retrieved from a study of T cells in Graves' hyperthyroidism and ophthalmopathy. Amplified regions were TCR beta CDR3 sequences from RNA transcripts. The HTBI set primed first-round TCR CDR3 RT-PCR. MiXCR was run by TCRdb on the multiplex PCR reads, yielding one entry per CDR3 protein. The data contain fewer than 400,000 distinct CDR3 sequences, roughly 25% of them singletons. With respect to this clonotype: At one boundary the junction diverges from the germline segment, which might be a read error.

The sample was blood. The sequence was obtained from a man aged 50-60 years with Graves' hyperthyroidism.

The CDR3 nucleotides are TGCGCCGGCAGCCTTCTAGCGGGCGGGAGCGCAGATACGCAGTATTTT. Encoded protein: CAGSLLAGGSADTQYF. This chain links TRBV5-1 with TRBJ2-3; 8 bases map to TRBD2. The CDR3 runs to 16 residues. Germline lookup yields CDR1 SGHRS and CDR2 YFSETQ.